One sample yielded the 23 T cell receptor beta chains listed below, sequenced in a study of cytomegalovirus exposure and HLA in healthy donors. The PCR used 60 Vbeta and 13 Jbeta primers. Some clones are missing from TCRdb's copy, which holds only in-frame ones; the method was immunoSEQ multiplex PCR. The sample contains over 150,000 clones, roughly 79% of which appear only once. Sample: PBMCs. Receptor source: a woman in her forties or fifties in good health and CMV-seronegative.

The rearrangement joins TRBV5-4 to TRBJ1-2; possible D gene TRBD1, 5 bases. This CDR3 has 14 residues. In germline, CDR1 is SGHNT, CDR2 YYREEE (reference sequence). The ends were cut back, 3 bases at V and 1 base at J, with 10 bases in the middle. DNA of the CDR3: TGTGCCAGCAGCTCTTCGACAGTTAACTATGGCTACACCTTC. It is translated as CASSSSTVNYGYTF.

The rearrangement uses TRBV19 and TRBJ2-3; D remains unclear. The CDR3 runs 14 residues. V was cut by 4 bases and J by 1 base, with 9 bases left in between. Germline V gives CDR1 LNHDA, CDR2 SQIVND (reference sequence). The CDR3 spells CASSRLRGTDTQYF. Here the CDR3 DNA reads TGTGCCAGTAGTAGGCTACGGGGCACAGATACGCAGTATTTT.

V gene TRBV9 combines with J gene TRBJ1-2; maybe TRBD1 (5 bases). The CDR3 extends over 14 amino acids. V shed 3 bases and J shed 3 bases, with 12 bases lying between them. Germline-derived CDR1 and CDR2 are SGDLS and YYNGEE. CDR3 residues: CASSGGGSDYGYTF. The DNA of the CDR3 is TGTGCCAGCAGCGGGGGGGGGTCGGACTATGGCTACACCTTC.

As to this clone: Distinct nucleotide sequences in the sample also encode this CDR3. The gene calls are TRBV2 and TRBJ2-3; D is possibly TRBD1 (5 bases). The germline V gene encodes CDR1 SNHLY and CDR2 FYNNEI. Trimming stripped 5 bases from V and 1 base from J, with 7 bases between. There are 13 residues in the CDR3. The CDR3 sequence: CASSSRGTDTQYF. The CDR3 nucleotides read TGTGCCAGCAGTTCCAGGGGCACAGATACGCAGTATTTT. The complete variable domain, with remaining parts taken from reference TRBV2 and TRBJ2-3, reads EPEVTQTPSHQVTQMGQEVILRCVPISNHLYFYWYRQILGQKVEFLVSFYNNEISEKSEIFDDQFSVERPDGSNFTLKIRSTKLEDSAMYFCASSSRGTDTQYFGPGTRLTVL.

V is TRBV6-6 and J is TRBJ2-7, with 7 nucleotides matching TRBD1. Trimming cost V 7 bases and J 1 base; bases outside gene matches: 4. CDR1 is MNHNY, CDR2 SVGAGI, per germline (reference sequence). The CDR3 contains 13 residues. CDR3 in DNA: TGTGCCAGCATAGCAGGGGGTTCCTACGAGCAGTACTTC. It translates to CASIAGGSYEQYF.

The rearrangement uses TRBV7-2 and TRBJ1-2; 8 nucleotides align to TRBD1. CDR3 size: 15 residues. CDR1 is SGHTA, CDR2 FQGNSA, per germline. Losses at the gene ends were 2 bases for V and 7 bases for J; bases not matched to a gene: 9. CDR3 in DNA: TGTGCCAGCAGCTTAAAAGGGCAGGGGGCGTCTGGCTACACCTTC. It encodes CASSLKGQGASGYTF.

V and J are TRBV5-6 and TRBJ1-4; TRBD1 agrees at 11 bases. The CDR3 consists of 14 residues. V lost 4 bases and J lost 8; bases outside the gene matches: 4. Germline lookup yields CDR1 SGHDT and CDR2 YYEEEE. This CDR3 reads CASSGGTGGEKLFF. The CDR3 DNA follows: TGTGCCAGCAGCGGCGGGACAGGGGGGGAAAAACTGTTTTTT.

The chain carries TRBV7-2 and TRBJ2-1; TRBD2 aligns across 16 bases. The CDR3 runs to 18 residues. Germline CDR1 SGHTA, CDR2 FQGNSA. Unmatched junction bases numbered 9, after V lost 5 bases and J lost 5 bases. Here the CDR3 reads CASSAGTSGRATDNEQFF. The CDR3 nucleotides read TGTGCCAGCAGCGCTGGGACTAGCGGGAGGGCCACCGACAATGAGCAGTTCTTC.

The rearrangement uses TRBV9 and TRBJ1-1, with a weak D call TRBD1 (5 bases). The CDR3 covers 15 residues. Germline CDR1 and CDR2: SGDLS and YYNGEE. V lost 0 bases, J lost 0 bases, and 9 bases lay in between. The CDR3 spells CASSVGGQLNTEAFF. CDR3 DNA: TGTGCCAGCAGCGTAGGCGGACAACTGAACACTGAAGCTTTCTTT.

This rearrangement joins TRBV4-2 to TRBJ2-3, with 9 bases identical to TRBD2. With 3 bases clipped from V and 2 bases from J, the junction kept 6 bases outside the gene matches. Germline V gives CDR1 LGHNA, CDR2 YNFKEQ. The CDR3 runs to 16 residues. In nucleotides, the CDR3 is TGTGCCAGCAGCCACTCTAGCGGGACCGCCACAGATACGCAGTATTTT. This gives the protein CASSHSSGTATDTQYF.

This clone was detected only a few times. The chain links TRBV9 to TRBJ2-7; 14 positions agree with TRBD2. The junction had 6 bases not matched to a gene; V was cut back by 3 bases and J by 4 bases. The CDR3 is 16 amino acids. Germline lookup yields CDR1 SGDLS and CDR2 YYNGEE. This CDR3 reads CASSASGTSGSYEQYF. CDR3 nucleotides: TGTGCCAGCAGCGCCAGCGGGACTAGCGGGAGTTACGAGCAGTACTTC. Drawing the rest from reference TRBV9 and TRBJ2-7, the complete variable domain is DSGVTQTPKHLITATGQRVTLRCSPRSGDLSVYWYQQSLDQGLQFLIQYYNGEERAKGNILERFSAQQFPDLHSELNLSSLELGDSALYFCASSASGTSGSYEQYFGPGTRLTVT.

In DNA form, the CDR3 reads TGTGCCAGCTCACCACTAGCGGACTCCTACGAGCAGTACTTC. Its translation: CASSPLADSYEQYF. The chain links TRBV18 to TRBJ2-7, with D perhaps TRBD2 (6 bases). V lost 1 base and J lost 0, with 7 bases in between. Germline CDR1 and CDR2: KGHSH and LQKENI. The CDR3 sequence is 14 residues long.

The gene calls are TRBV18 and TRBJ2-1; 8 bases are shared with TRBD1. With V trimmed by 4 bases and J by 8 bases, 10 bases remained unmatched. The V gene's germline CDR1 is KGHSH and CDR2 LQKENI. This CDR3 contains 15 residues. The CDR3 sequence is CASSRGQAPLDEQFF. The CDR3 DNA reads TGTGCCAGCTCACGGGGACAGGCCCCTTTGGATGAGCAGTTCTTC.

The CDR3: CASSSDPGTGRWGTQYF. CDR3 DNA sequence: TGTGCCAGCAGTTCCGATCCGGGGACAGGGAGATGGGGTACGCAGTATTTT. This chain joins TRBV28 and TRBJ2-3; 9 bases match TRBD1. This CDR3 is 17 amino acids long. After removal of 4 bases from V and 8 bases from J, the junction contained 16 bases not matched to a gene. Germline CDR1 reads MDHEN; CDR2 reads SYDVKM.

This clone has only a few counts. The CDR3 reads CASSSGANVLTF. In DNA, the CDR3 is TGTGCCAGCAGCTCAGGGGCCAACGTCCTGACTTTC. The V gene is TRBV14, the J gene TRBJ2-6; D remains ambiguous. CDR1 is SGHDN, CDR2 FVKESK, per germline. CDR3 length: 12 residues. V lost 5 bases and J lost 4, with 3 bases in between.

The chain links TRBV10-1 to TRBJ2-7, with D maybe TRBD1 (5 bases). The ends were cut back, 8 bases at V and 3 bases at J, with 14 bases in the middle. CDR1 is WNHNN, CDR2 SYGVQD, per germline (reference sequence). The CDR3 runs to 13 residues. CDR3 sequence: CASSNGHGYEQYF. DNA for the CDR3: TGCGCCAGCTCCAACGGACATGGCTACGAGCAGTACTTC.

The rearrangement joins TRBV15 to TRBJ1-5, with D perhaps matching TRBD1 (5 bases). The germline V gene encodes CDR1 LNHNV and CDR2 YYDKDF (reference sequence). The V gene lost 3 bases and the J gene lost 0 bases, with 21 bases spanning the gap. This CDR3 contains 19 residues. The CDR3 region has the DNA TGTGCCACCAGCAGCTCCGGGGTAGCGGGGACCTATAGCAATCAGCCCCAGCATTTT. Amino acids: CATSSSGVAGTYSNQPQHF. The variable domain in full, with the rest retrieved from reference TRBV15 and TRBJ1-5, is DAMVIQNPRYQVTQFGKPVTLSCSQTLNHNVMYWYQQKSSQAPKLLFHYYDKDFNNEADTPDNFQSRRPNTSFCFLDIRSPGLGDTAMYLCATSSSGVAGTYSNQPQHFGDGTRLSIL.

The rearrangement links TRBV5-4 to TRBJ2-5; no clear D. This CDR3 is 12 amino acids long. Trimming left V 0 bases short and J 3 bases short, with 3 bases between. The V gene's germline CDR1 is SGHNT and CDR2 YYREEE (reference sequence). The CDR3: CASSLAEETQYF. The CDR3 region has the DNA TGTGCCAGCAGCTTGGCAGAAGAGACCCAGTACTTC.

The chain uses TRBV19 and TRBJ1-5; the D is unclear. Germline values: CDR1 LNHDA, CDR2 SQIVND (reference sequence). The V end was cut by 7 bases, the J end by 0 bases, with 13 bases between. The CDR3 has 15 residues. DNA of the CDR3: TGTGCCAGTACCAGGACTCGATATAGCAATCAGCCCCAGCATTTT. Amino acids: CASTRTRYSNQPQHF.

This clone was observed a single time. The chain has TRBV6-5 and TRBJ1-5, with TRBD1 matching 9 bases. V lost 5 bases and J lost 7; bases outside the gene matches: 9. The V gene's germline CDR1 is MNHEY and CDR2 SVGAGI. The CDR3 totals 15 residues. As DNA, the CDR3 is TGTGCCAGCAGTAAGCGGACAGGGGTGCACCAGCCCCAGCATTTT. Translation: CASSKRTGVHQPQHF.

The V gene is TRBV19, the J gene TRBJ1-1; 7 bases are shared with TRBD1. There are 14 residues in the CDR3. With 5 bases clipped from V and 4 bases from J, the junction kept 7 bases outside the gene matches. Germline V gene sequence: CDR1 LNHDA, CDR2 SQIVND (reference sequence). CDR3 DNA: TGTGCCAGTAGTTTCCGGGACAGACCCACTGAAGCTTTCTTT. Its protein is CASSFRDRPTEAFF.

This clone has more than one count but fewer than ten. This chain joins TRBV5-1 and TRBJ2-1; 11 bases align to TRBD1. This CDR3 spans 16 amino acids. CDR1 is SGHRS and CDR2 is YFSETQ in the germline V gene. J was trimmed by 7 bases and V by 4 bases; bases with no gene match: 10. CDR3 loop: CASSRAPGTGGNEQFF. As DNA, the CDR3 is TGCGCCAGCAGCCGGGCCCCCGGGACAGGGGGGAATGAGCAGTTCTTC.

This chain links TRBV28 with TRBJ2-3; 8 bases map to TRBD1. From germline, CDR1 is MDHEN and CDR2 SYDVKM. This CDR3 spans 15 amino acids. V was pared by 5 bases and J by 0 bases, with 4 bases of the junction left unmatched. The CDR3 DNA reads TGTGCCAGCAGTCCAAGACAGGGGAGCACAGATACGCAGTATTTT. Translated, it gives CASSPRQGSTDTQYF.